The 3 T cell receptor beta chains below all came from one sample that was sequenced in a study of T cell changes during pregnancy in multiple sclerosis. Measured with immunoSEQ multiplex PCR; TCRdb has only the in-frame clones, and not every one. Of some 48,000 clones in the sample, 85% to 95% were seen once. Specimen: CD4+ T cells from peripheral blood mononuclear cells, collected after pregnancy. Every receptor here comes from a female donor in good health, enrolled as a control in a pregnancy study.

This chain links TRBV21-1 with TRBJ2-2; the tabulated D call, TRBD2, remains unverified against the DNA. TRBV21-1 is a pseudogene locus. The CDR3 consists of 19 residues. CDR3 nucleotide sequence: TGTGCCAGCAGCAAAGTTCTCCATGTGCGGAGAGGGTGCACCGGGGAGCTGTTTTTT. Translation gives CASSKVLHVRRGCTGELFF.

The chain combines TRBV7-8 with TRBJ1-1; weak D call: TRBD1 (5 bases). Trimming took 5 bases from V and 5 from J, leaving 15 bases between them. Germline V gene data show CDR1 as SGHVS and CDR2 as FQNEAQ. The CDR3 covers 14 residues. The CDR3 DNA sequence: TGTGCCAGCAGCGGCCCCTATGGGGGGACTGAAGCTTTCTTT. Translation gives CASSGPYGGTEAFF.

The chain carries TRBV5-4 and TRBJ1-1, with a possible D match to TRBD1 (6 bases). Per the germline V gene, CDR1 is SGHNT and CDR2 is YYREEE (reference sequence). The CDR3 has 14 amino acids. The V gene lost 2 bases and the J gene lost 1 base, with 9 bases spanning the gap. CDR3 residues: CASSFVRGNTEAFF. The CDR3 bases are TGTGCCAGCAGCTTCGTCAGGGGGAACACTGAAGCTTTCTTT.